This TCR beta chain was captured in a study of control samples from healthy donors and cancer patients. Libraries were prepared by immunoSEQ multiplex PCR; TCRdb keeps only in-frame clonotypes and omits some of them. Of 180,000 or so clones listed, 91% were seen once; the top ten hold approximately 1.5%. Germline V gives CDR1 KGHSH, CDR2 LQKENI. CDR3 length equals 14 residues. V lost 6 bases, J lost 0 bases, and 5 bases stayed unmatched. This clone was seen a handful of times. The source material was blood. This clonotype originated in a woman aged 30 to 39 in good health. The chain links TRBV18 to TRBJ2-7; 7 nucleotides align to TRBD2. CDR3 sequence reads: CASSPTSRSYEQYF. Here the CDR3 DNA reads TGTGCCAGCTCCCCGACTAGCCGCTCCTACGAGCAGTACTTC.